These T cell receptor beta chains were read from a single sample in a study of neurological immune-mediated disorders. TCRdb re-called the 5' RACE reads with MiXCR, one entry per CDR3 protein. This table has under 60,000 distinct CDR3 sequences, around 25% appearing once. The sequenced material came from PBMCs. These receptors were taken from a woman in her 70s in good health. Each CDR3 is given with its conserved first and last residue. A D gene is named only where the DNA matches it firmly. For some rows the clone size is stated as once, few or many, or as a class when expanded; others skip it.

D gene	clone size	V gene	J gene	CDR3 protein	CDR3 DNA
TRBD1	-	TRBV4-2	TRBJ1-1	CASSQGQGVDKAFF	TGTGCCAGCAGCCAAGGACAGGGGGTGGATAAAGCTTTCTTT
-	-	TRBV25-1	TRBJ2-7	CASSADRKGYEQYF	TGTGCCAGCAGTGCTGACAGGAAGGGCTACGAGCAGTACTTC
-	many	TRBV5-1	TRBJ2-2	CASSWTWTANTGELFF	TGCGCCAGCAGCTGGACGTGGACAGCCAACACCGGGGAGCTGTTTTTT
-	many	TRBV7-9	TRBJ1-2	CASSSPGGFGGYTF	TGTGCCAGCAGCTCGCCTGGGGGGTTCGGGGGCTACACCTTC
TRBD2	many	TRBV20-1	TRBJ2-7	CSAHGGTEQYF	TGCAGTGCCCACGGGGGGACCGAGCAGTACTTC
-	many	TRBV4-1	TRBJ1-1	CASSQGTGSNTEAFF	TGCGCCAGCAGCCAAGGAACAGGGTCGAACACTGAAGCTTTCTTT
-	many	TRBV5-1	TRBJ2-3	CASSQGQLTDTQYF	TGCGCCAGCAGCCAAGGACAGCTCACAGATACGCAGTATTTT
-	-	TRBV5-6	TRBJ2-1	CASSLAGAINEQFF	TGTGCCAGCAGCTTGGCGGGGGCGATCAATGAGCAGTTCTTC
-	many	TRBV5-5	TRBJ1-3	CASSFRGQAGNTIYF	TGTGCCAGCAGCTTCAGGGGACAAGCTGGAAACACCATATATTTT
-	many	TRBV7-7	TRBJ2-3	CASSTGISSTDTQYF	TGTGCCAGCAGCACCGGGATCTCCAGCACAGATACGCAGTATTTT